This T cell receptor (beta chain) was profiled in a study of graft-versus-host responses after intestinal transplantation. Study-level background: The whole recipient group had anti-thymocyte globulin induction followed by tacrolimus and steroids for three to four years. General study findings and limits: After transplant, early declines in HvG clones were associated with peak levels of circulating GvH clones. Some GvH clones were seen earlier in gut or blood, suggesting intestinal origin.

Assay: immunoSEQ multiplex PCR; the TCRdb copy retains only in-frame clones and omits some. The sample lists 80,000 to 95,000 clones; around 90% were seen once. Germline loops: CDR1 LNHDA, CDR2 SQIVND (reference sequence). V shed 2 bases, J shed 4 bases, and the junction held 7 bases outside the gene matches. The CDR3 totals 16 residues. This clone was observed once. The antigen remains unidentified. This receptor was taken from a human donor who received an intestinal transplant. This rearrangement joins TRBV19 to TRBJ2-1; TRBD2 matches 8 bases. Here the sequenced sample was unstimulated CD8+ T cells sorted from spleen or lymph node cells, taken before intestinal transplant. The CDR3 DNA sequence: TGTGCCAGTAGTATATGGGGACTAGGGCTATACAATGAGCAGTTCTTC. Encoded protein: CASSIWGLGLYNEQFF.